This T cell receptor beta chain originates from a study of T cells expressing NK-cell markers. At the level of the study: According to the study, TCR beta repertoires originated from sorted CD3+CD56+NKG2C+, CD3+CD56+NKG2C- and CD3+CD56-NKG2C+ T cells.

Beta-chain TCR cDNA was generated via 5'RACE template switching with UMIs. TCRdb derives one entry per CDR3 protein from the 5' RACE reads, leaving out DNA. This table lists a few hundred thousand distinct CDR3 sequences. General study results and limits: Roughly 6 donors had dominant NKG2C+ clonotypes that comprised about 1.0-7.0% of their CD8+ T cells.

Note on this clonotype: Its antigen is unknown.

The V gene's germline CDR1 is KGHDR and CDR2 SFDVKD. This CDR3 has 14 residues. The sequence was collected from a man between 18 and 69 years old in good health. The rearrangement joins TRBV24-1 to TRBJ2-3. The source material was blood T cells: a sorted CD56 or NKG2C T cell subset, CD4+ or CD8+ T cells, or bulk PBMC T cells (not recorded which). The chain's CDR3 is CATSAASVTDTQYF.